The 22 T cell receptor beta chains reported below all come from one sample, sequenced in a study of blood T cell repertoires in COVID-19. Some clones are missing from TCRdb's copy, which holds only in-frame ones; the method was immunoSEQ multiplex PCR. Of roughly 320,000 clones in the sample, roughly 85% are singletons; the top ten hold just over 7%. Specimen: peripheral blood. The receptors derive from a human donor in a cohort sampled during active COVID-19.

This clone showed up just a few times. This chain uses TRBV7-2 with TRBJ2-3; D is perhaps TRBD2 (6 bases). V lost 2 bases and J lost 11, with 17 bases in between. The CDR3 is 14 amino acids. Germline V gene sequence: CDR1 SGHTA, CDR2 FQGNSA. The CDR3 here is CASSLKETSPRQYF. CDR3 coding DNA: TGTGCCAGCAGCTTAAAGGAGACTAGTCCCCGGCAGTATTTT.

The chain joins TRBV7-6 to TRBJ2-3; D perhaps matches TRBD2 (6 bases). V was shortened by 5 bases and J by 2 bases, with 8 bases between the two germline ends. CDR3 length: 13 amino acids. The germline V gene has CDR1 SGHVS and CDR2 FNYEAQ. The CDR3 nucleotides are TGTGCCAGCAGCGAGGACTACACAGATACGCAGTATTTT. Encoded protein: CASSEDYTDTQYF.

This chain uses TRBV3-1 (or the pseudogene TRBV3-2) with TRBJ1-1; 7 positions agree with TRBD1. Germline CDR1 is LGHDT and CDR2 is YNNKEL (reference sequence). The J segment lost 0 bases and the V segment lost 3 bases, leaving 4 bases of the junction unmatched. This CDR3 region has 15 residues. The CDR3 loop is CASSQGQLMNTEAFF. CDR3 sequence (DNA): TGTGCCAGCAGCCAGGGACAGCTTATGAACACTGAAGCTTTCTTT.

This clone was seen a single time. The rearrangement links TRBV18 to TRBJ2-3; possibly TRBD2 for D (5 bases). Germline CDR1 and CDR2: KGHSH and LQKENI. CDR3 size: 15 residues. Trimming shortened V by 3 bases and J by 4 bases, and 14 bases separated the two germline ends. The CDR3 loop reads CASSPWIQRADTQYF. DNA of the CDR3: TGTGCCAGCTCACCTTGGATACAGAGGGCAGATACGCAGTATTTT.

The chain joins TRBV12-3 or TRBV12-4 to TRBJ1-2; TRBD1 is a possible D gene (6 bases). This CDR3 has 13 amino acids. V was cut by 5 bases and J by 6 bases, with 13 bases left in between. The CDR3: CASSHRDTHGYTF. Here the CDR3 DNA reads TGTGCCAGCAGTCACAGGGACACTCATGGCTACACCTTC.

This rearrangement joins TRBV7-8 to TRBJ2-7, with 11 bases fitting TRBD1. CDR1 is SGHVS, CDR2 FQNEAQ, per germline. This CDR3 contains 15 residues. V was clipped by 1 base and J by 3 bases; unmatched bases: 2. CDR3 residues: CASSLEGQGVYEQYF. In DNA form, the CDR3 reads TGTGCCAGCAGCTTAGAGGGACAGGGGGTCTACGAGCAGTACTTC.

This chain joins TRBV29-1 and TRBJ2-5, with TRBD2 identical over 8 bases. V shed 4 bases, J shed 5 bases, and the junction held 9 bases outside the gene matches. Germline V gene lookup returns CDR1 SQVTM and CDR2 ANQGSEA. This CDR3 has 14 residues. CDR3 DNA: TGCAGCGTTGTTAGGACTAGCTGGGTGGAGACCCAGTACTTC. Encoded protein: CSVVRTSWVETQYF. Filled out from reference TRBV29-1 and TRBJ2-5, the complete variable domain reads SAVISQKPSRDICQRGTSLTIQCQVDSQVTMMFWYRQQPGQSLTLIATANQGSEATYESGFVIDKFPISRPNLTFSTLTVSNMSPEDSSIYLCSVVRTSWVETQYFGPGTRLLVL.

This clone was recorded at least ten times. The gene calls are TRBV2 and TRBJ1-2; weak D call: TRBD1 (6 bases). The germline gives CDR1 SNHLY, CDR2 FYNNEI. This CDR3 contains 13 residues. V lost 6 bases, J lost 2 bases, and 10 bases lay in between. The chain's CDR3 is CASSRQENYGYTF. CDR3 nucleotide sequence: TGTGCCAGCAGCCGACAGGAGAACTATGGCTACACCTTC.

This clone was recorded only once. For the CDR3, the DNA is TGTGCCAGCAGCCAAAGACAGGGGCTCACAGATACGCAGTATTTT. Amino acid sequence: CASSQRQGLTDTQYF. The V and J genes are TRBV6-5 and TRBJ2-3, with 8 bases matching TRBD1. This CDR3 is 15 amino acids long. The germline V gene has CDR1 MNHEY and CDR2 SVGAGI. The J segment lost 2 bases and the V segment lost 6 bases, leaving 7 bases of the junction unmatched.

The V call is TRBV21-1, the J call TRBJ1-5; TRBD1, as called in the table, went unchecked against the DNA. TRBV21-1 is designated a pseudogene. There are 18 residues in the CDR3. CDR3 protein: CASSSLLGDRAVNQPQHF. Written as DNA, the CDR3 is TGTGCCAGCAGCTCACTCCTCGGGGACAGGGCGGTCAATCAGCCCCAGCATTTT.

The gene calls are TRBV27 and TRBJ1-6; D is unresolved. In germline, CDR1 is MNHEY, CDR2 SMNVEV (reference sequence). Trimming left V 6 bases short and J 14 bases short, with 20 bases between. The CDR3 totals 14 residues. The CDR3 loop is CASSPLHPARTLHF. The CDR3 DNA is TGTGCCAGCAGCCCACTCCACCCCGCTCGCACCCTCCACTTT.

The chain recombines TRBV11-1 with TRBJ1-1; D is undetermined. The germline V gene encodes CDR1 SGHAT and CDR2 FQDESV (reference sequence). The CDR3 covers 15 residues. V was shortened by 2 bases and J by 0 bases, with 10 bases between the two germline ends. The DNA for the CDR3 is TGTGCCAGCAGCTTATTTCGGAGAATGAACACTGAAGCTTTCTTT. Protein: CASSLFRRMNTEAFF.

This rearrangement joins TRBV11-2 to TRBJ1-5, with TRBD1 as a possible D gene (5 bases). Germline CDR1 reads SGHAT; CDR2 reads FQNNGV. Deletions cut 3 bases from V and 3 bases from J, with 12 bases between. This CDR3 has 15 amino acids. The CDR3 DNA reads TGTGCCAGCAGCTTTAGTCAGGGCCCCAATCAGCCCCAGCATTTT. It yields the protein CASSFSQGPNQPQHF.

The J gene is TRBJ1-5, the V gene TRBV30; D not certain. The CDR3 runs to 12 residues. In germline, CDR1 is GTSNPN, CDR2 SVGIG (reference sequence). V was clipped by 0 bases and J by 7 bases, with 7 bases between them. The CDR3 DNA reads TGTGCCTGGAGTGTACGCGGACAGCCCCAGCATTTT. Amino acid sequence: CAWSVRGQPQHF. Together with reference TRBV30 and TRBJ1-5, the CDR3 gives the full variable domain: SQTIHQWPATLVQPVGSPLSLECTVEGTSNPNLYWYRQAAGRGLQLLFYSVGIGQISSEVPQNLSASRPQDRQFILSSKKLLLSDSGFYLCAWSVRGQPQHFGDGTRLSIL.

This chain connects TRBV20-1 to TRBJ1-4, with 7 bases matching TRBD1. Germline CDR1 and CDR2: DFQATT and SNEGSKA (reference sequence). The CDR3 length is 17 residues. V lost 3 bases, J lost 5 bases, and 15 bases stayed unmatched. The chain's CDR3 is CSASTPTPGTENEKLFF. CDR3 DNA: TGCAGTGCTAGTACCCCGACCCCCGGGACAGAGAATGAAAAACTGTTTTTT.

The CDR3 bases are TGTGCCAGCAGCTTGGTAGAGGGGAGGGGGACTGAAGCTTTCTTT. It translates to CASSLVEGRGTEAFF. The chain combines TRBV5-4 with TRBJ1-1; D is perhaps TRBD1 (6 bases). The V and J ends lost 0 bases and 5 bases respectively, with 14 bases between them. The CDR3 loop spans 15 amino acids. Per germline, CDR1 SGHNT and CDR2 YYREEE (reference sequence).

The chain links TRBV7-9 to TRBJ2-7; 7 bases align to TRBD2. The germline gives CDR1 SEHNR, CDR2 FQNEAQ (reference sequence). Trimming took 3 bases from V and 7 from J; bases not matched to a gene: 9. This CDR3 region has 14 residues. The CDR3 spells CASSLEGRAREQYF. The CDR3 nucleotides are TGTGCCAGCAGCTTGGAAGGGAGGGCTCGGGAGCAGTACTTC.

The rearrangement joins TRBV19 to TRBJ1-1, with D perhaps matching TRBD1 (6 bases). Germline CDR1 and CDR2: LNHDA and SQIVND (reference sequence). The CDR3 consists of 12 residues. Deletions cut 6 bases from V and 8 bases from J, with 13 bases between. CDR3 coding DNA: TGTGCCAGTAGCACGGGGACACCCGAAGCTTTCTTT. Its protein is CASSTGTPEAFF.

This chain connects TRBV5-1 to TRBJ2-1, with D unresolved. The CDR3 runs 18 residues. Germline V gene data show CDR1 as SGHRS and CDR2 as YFSETQ. The V end was cut by 0 bases, the J end by 0 bases, with 16 bases between. The CDR3 loop reads CASSLVAHMLDSYNEQFF. The CDR3 nucleotides are TGCGCCAGCAGCTTGGTAGCCCACATGTTGGACTCCTACAATGAGCAGTTCTTC.

The chain recombines TRBV6-5 with TRBJ2-6, with 10 bases identical to TRBD1. Germline V gives CDR1 MNHEY, CDR2 SVGAGI. The CDR3 consists of 15 residues. The trim removed 11 bases at V and 0 bases at J, leaving 4 bases unmatched. In DNA form, the CDR3 reads TGTGCCTCCCGGACAGGGGGCTCTGGGGCCAACGTCCTGACTTTC. Protein: CASRTGGSGANVLTF.

J is TRBJ1-1 and V is TRBV6-2 or TRBV6-3; D is undetermined. Germline CDR1 is MNHEY and CDR2 is SVGEGT. The CDR3 contains 12 residues. V shed 2 bases and J shed 3 bases, with 4 bases lying between them. Here the CDR3 DNA reads TGTGCCAGCAGTTACCCGGACACTGAAGCTTTCTTT. This gives the protein CASSYPDTEAFF.

The V and J genes are TRBV9 and TRBJ2-3, with D possibly being TRBD1 (6 bases). V was clipped by 6 bases and J by 2 bases, with 13 bases between them. Germline-derived CDR1 and CDR2 are SGDLS and YYNGEE. This CDR3 spans 14 amino acids. CDR3 in DNA: TGTGCCAGCAATCTTCAGGGGTTCACAGATACGCAGTATTTT. Translated, it gives CASNLQGFTDTQYF.